A single sample gave rise to the 18 T cell receptor beta chains below, sequenced in a study of radiotherapy plus CTLA-4 blockade in lung cancer (dated by TCRdb to 2016 to 2019). To prepare the library, the immunoSEQ multiplex PCR assay was applied. As stored in TCRdb, this immuneACCESS dataset retains in-frame rearrangements with V and J assigned. A fraction of the clones does not appear; measured against another copy, unresolved V genes explain less than half of the discrepancy, and the remainder lacks a known reason. This sample comprises about 80,000 clones, around 76% of them detected only once. Over 20% of the sample goes to the ten largest clones. Sequenced material: peripheral blood, taken from a patient treated with radiotherapy plus ipilimumab. The receptor source for this set is a human donor with non-small cell lung cancer whose response to radiotherapy plus ipilimumab could not be evaluated. Some clones in this sample may be carry-over from other donors' samples.

V is TRBV6-5 and J is TRBJ1-2, with D perhaps matching TRBD1 (6 bases). V gave up 0 bases and J gave up 4 bases, with 9 bases separating them. Germline CDR1 is MNHEY and CDR2 is SVGAGI. This CDR3 comprises 14 residues. CDR3 sequence: CASSYSDSLYGYTF. CDR3 DNA sequence: TGTGCCAGCAGTTACTCGGACAGCCTCTATGGCTACACCTTC.

J is TRBJ1-2 and V is TRBV2; maybe TRBD1 (6 bases). Germline-derived CDR1 and CDR2 are SNHLY and FYNNEI. V was clipped by 0 bases and J by 8 bases, with 10 bases between them. CDR3 length: 13 amino acids. CDR3 loop: CASSEAPGVGYTF. The CDR3 bases are TGTGCCAGCAGTGAAGCCCCAGGGGTCGGCTACACCTTC.

The count of this clone is one. V gene TRBV18 combines with J gene TRBJ1-2, with D maybe TRBD1 (6 bases). The V gene lost 4 bases and the J gene lost 6 bases, with 18 bases spanning the gap. Germline V gene lookup returns CDR1 KGHSH and CDR2 LQKENI. The length of the CDR3 is 15 residues. In nucleotides, the CDR3 is TGTGCCAGCTCACGAAGCACAGGGTATAGGGATGGCTACACCTTC. This translates into CASSRSTGYRDGYTF.

The rearrangement uses TRBV2 and TRBJ2-1, with 7 bases fitting TRBD1. V gave up 6 bases and J gave up 8 bases; unmatched junction bases: 10. Germline V gene lookup returns CDR1 SNHLY and CDR2 FYNNEI. The CDR3 is made up of 14 amino acids. The CDR3 sequence is CASSLGTARDEQFF. The CDR3 DNA is TGTGCCAGCAGCCTCGGGACAGCGCGGGATGAGCAGTTCTTC.

This rearrangement joins TRBV30 to TRBJ1-1, with D maybe TRBD1 (5 bases). Per the germline V gene, CDR1 is GTSNPN and CDR2 is SVGIG (reference sequence). The V gene lost 3 bases and the J gene lost 5 bases, with 25 bases spanning the gap. The CDR3 is 17 amino acids. The CDR3 nucleotides read TGTGCCTGGAGGGGACTAGCGGGGACGGCCTGGGGGACTGAAGCTTTCTTT. Its protein product is CAWRGLAGTAWGTEAFF.

The rearrangement uses TRBV7-6 and TRBJ2-5, with D maybe TRBD1 (6 bases). Germline V CDR1 and CDR2: SGHVS, FNYEAQ. This CDR3 is 15 amino acids long. Deletions cut 1 base from V and 4 bases from J, with 13 bases between. The CDR3: CASSLGTLGGETQYF. As DNA, the CDR3 is TGTGCCAGCAGCTTAGGTACCCTAGGGGGAGAGACCCAGTACTTC.

The V and J genes are TRBV7-9 and TRBJ2-2; 10 bases align to TRBD1. CDR3 length equals 16 residues. Losses at the gene ends were 5 bases for V and 7 bases for J; bases not matched to a gene: 10. Germline values: CDR1 SEHNR, CDR2 FQNEAQ (reference sequence). CDR3 amino acids: CASSHLGQGTYGELFF. Here the CDR3 DNA reads TGTGCCAGCAGCCACCTGGGACAGGGGACATACGGGGAGCTGTTTTTT.

The rearrangement links TRBV28 to TRBJ2-2; 10 bases match TRBD1. Trimming cost V 5 bases and J 4 bases; bases outside gene matches: 10. Germline lookup yields CDR1 MDHEN and CDR2 SYDVKM. The CDR3 has 17 amino acids. The chain's CDR3 is CASSPGQGLSFTGELFF. CDR3 coding DNA: TGTGCCAGCAGTCCGGGACAGGGGCTTTCCTTCACCGGGGAGCTGTTTTTT.

The chain combines TRBV30 with TRBJ2-3, with TRBD2 identical over 7 bases. The CDR3 covers 14 residues. V shed 0 bases and J 2 bases; nucleotides not matched to a gene: 2. CDR1 is GTSNPN and CDR2 is SVGIG in the germline V gene (reference sequence). The CDR3 nucleotides read TGTGCCTGGAGTGTCGGGGGGATCACAGATACGCAGTATTTT. It yields the protein CAWSVGGITDTQYF.

V gene TRBV7-9 combines with J gene TRBJ2-7, with D uncertain. CDR1 is SEHNR, CDR2 FQNEAQ, per germline (reference sequence). This CDR3 comprises 14 residues. Trimming took 5 bases from V and 4 from J, leaving 15 bases between them. CDR3 DNA: TGTGCCAGCAGCGGTCCGCAGTTCGATTACGAGCAGTACTTC. It encodes CASSGPQFDYEQYF.

The chain has TRBV6-1 and TRBJ2-5; 8 positions match TRBD2. V trimming: 6 bases; J trimming: 11 bases; junction bases outside the gene matches: 14. This CDR3 region has 14 residues. Germline CDR1 MNHNS, CDR2 SASEGT. The CDR3 DNA sequence: TGTGCCAGCAGGATGACGGGGGGGCAGGGAGAGCAGTACTTC. This translates into CASRMTGGQGEQYF.

V is TRBV11-2 and J is TRBJ2-7, with 9 bases identical to TRBD2. Germline values: CDR1 SGHAT, CDR2 FQNNGV. Germline trimming cut 2 bases from V and 4 bases from J; bases unmatched to any gene: 9. There are 16 residues in the CDR3. The CDR3 is CASSLPAGLAVYEQYF. As DNA, the CDR3 is TGTGCCAGCAGCTTACCTGCGGGACTAGCAGTATACGAGCAGTACTTC.

This clone was seen a handful of times. V gene TRBV6-6 combines with J gene TRBJ2-2; possible D gene TRBD2, 7 bases. CDR3 length: 16 residues. Germline values: CDR1 MNHNY, CDR2 SVGAGI (reference sequence). V lost 2 bases, J lost 7 bases, and 17 bases lay in between. The CDR3 nucleotides read TGTGCCAGCAGTTACACAAAGGGGGGGCCGGACGGGGAGCTGTTTTTT. Translation: CASSYTKGGPDGELFF.

The chain links TRBV5-4 to TRBJ1-1; a possible D gene is TRBD1 (6 bases). V was cut by 0 bases and J by 6 bases, with 15 bases left in between. The CDR3 has 15 residues. CDR1 is SGHNT and CDR2 is YYREEE in the germline V gene (reference sequence). This CDR3 reads CASSLGTDLKAEAFF. The CDR3 DNA sequence: TGTGCCAGCAGCTTGGGGACAGATCTTAAGGCTGAAGCTTTCTTT.

The J gene is TRBJ2-3, the V gene TRBV10-3; perhaps TRBD1 as D (6 bases). This CDR3 has 14 residues. From germline, CDR1 is ENHRY and CDR2 SYGVKD. The V and J ends lost 6 bases and 6 bases respectively, with 16 bases between them. CDR3 in DNA: TGTGCCATCAGGGACGGCAGGGGATCTGATACGCAGTATTTT. The encoded protein is CAIRDGRGSDTQYF.

The chain recombines TRBV29-1 with TRBJ1-1; 11 bases map to TRBD1. The CDR3 spans 16 residues. Germline loops: CDR1 SQVTM, CDR2 ANQGSEA. Losses at the gene ends were 7 bases for V and 1 base for J; bases not matched to a gene: 11. The CDR3 DNA follows: TGCAGCGCTCCCCCGGGACAGGGGGATAGGAACACTGAAGCTTTCTTT. Its protein is CSAPPGQGDRNTEAFF.

The V and J genes are TRBV7-6 and TRBJ1-3; 7 bases agree with TRBD1. Germline values: CDR1 SGHVS, CDR2 FNYEAQ. CDR3 size: 14 residues. The J segment lost 1 base and the V segment lost 5 bases, leaving 2 bases of the junction unmatched. As DNA, the CDR3 is TGTGCCAGCAGCCCGACAGGGTCTGGAAACACCATATATTTT. Translating gives CASSPTGSGNTIYF.

The rearrangement joins TRBV19 to TRBJ2-7, with D possibly matching TRBD2 (7 bases). V was cut by 6 bases and J by 4 bases, with 19 bases left in between. In germline, CDR1 is LNHDA, CDR2 SQIVND (reference sequence). The CDR3 runs 15 residues. CDR3 DNA sequence: TGTGCCAGTAGCCGACGGGGGGCGCGAAGTTACGAGCAGTACTTC. Its protein product is CASSRRGARSYEQYF.